This TCR beta chain was captured in a study of cytotoxic CD8 clonotypes in ibrutinib-treated CLL. Study background: Of a cohort that held about 12 relapsed/refractory and some 15 treatment-naive patients, 17 to 18 were IGHV unmutated. Response material was collected after a median around 12 months of treatment, range 6 to 36.

Findings of the study overall: Stable or contracted on treatment, public clonotypes were also uncommon. Baseline values of clonality outstripped age-matched healthy donors and followed circulating CD8+ T-cell counts.

Clones were read by immunoSEQ multiplex PCR, and TCRdb kept only the in-frame ones, dropping some. The sample holds 40,000 or so clones, 55% to 75% seen once. Germline CDR1 and CDR2: MDHEN and SYDVKM. V lost 4 bases, J lost 7 bases, and 4 bases stayed unmatched. The CDR3 contains 15 residues. A note on this clone: Its matching antigen is unknown.

The chain employs TRBV28 and TRBJ2-1; 13 bases agree with TRBD2. The sequence was collected from a human donor with chronic lymphocytic leukemia. Sample: PBMCs, taken after 12 months of ibrutinib treatment. The CDR3 bases are TGTGCCAGCAGTTCTGGACTAGCGGGAGTAAATGAGCAGTTCTTC. Translating gives CASSSGLAGVNEQFF.